Listed below are T cell receptor beta chains from one sample, sequenced in a study of T cell changes during pregnancy in multiple sclerosis. Libraries were prepared by immunoSEQ multiplex PCR; TCRdb keeps only in-frame clonotypes and omits some of them. The data hold about 34,000 clones, with about 90% observed a single time. The starting material was CD8+ T cells from peripheral blood mononuclear cells, obtained in the third trimester of pregnancy. Receptors originate from a female donor with multiple sclerosis, enrolled in a pregnancy study. CDR3s include the opening cysteine and the closing phenylalanine or tryptophan. Fields, in order: J gene, V gene, clone size, D gene, CDR3 protein, CDR3 DNA. The D gene is left open where the match is weak. Clone size is stated in some rows and not others, as once, few, many or a class when expanded.

TRBJ2-7,TRBV13,.,TRBD1,CASSFGTGGLTYEQYF,TGTGCCAGCAGCTTCGGAACAGGGGGCCTAACCTACGAGCAGTACTTC
TRBJ1-1,TRBV7-6,.,TRBD1,CASSSRTGARAEAFF,TGTGCCAGCAGCAGCCGGACAGGGGCAAGGGCTGAAGCTTTCTTT
TRBJ1-2,TRBV29-1,.,.,CSVVKEENYGYTF,TGCAGCGTTGTGAAAGAGGAAAACTATGGCTACACCTTC
TRBJ1-2,TRBV11-2,.,.,CASSLSAGDGYTF,TGTGCCAGCAGCTTATCCGCCGGGGATGGCTACACCTTC
TRBJ1-1,TRBV11-1,.,.,CASSLERNTEAFF,TGTGCCAGCAGCTTAGAGAGGAACACTGAAGCTTTCTTT
TRBJ1-4,TRBV5-4,once,TRBD1,CASSGDRILDEKLFF,TGTGCCAGCAGCGGGGACAGGATTTTGGATGAAAAACTGTTTTTT
TRBJ2-7,TRBV9,.,TRBD2,CASSVAEEGLAGEQYF,TGTGCCAGCAGCGTAGCGGAAGAGGGACTAGCAGGCGAGCAGTACTTC
TRBJ2-1,TRBV4-2,.,TRBD2,CASSQVVGGGNEQFF,TGTGCCAGCAGCCAAGTCGTCGGGGGGGGGAATGAGCAGTTCTTC
TRBJ1-4,TRBV19,.,TRBD1,CASNPTGGYEKLFF,TGTGCCAGTAACCCGACAGGGGGGTATGAAAAACTGTTTTTT
TRBJ1-1,TRBV6-6,.,TRBD1,CASSTGGTEAFF,TGTGCCAGCAGTACAGGGGGCACTGAAGCTTTCTTT
TRBJ2-3,TRBV9,.,.,CASSLIGRGTDTQYF,TGTGCCAGCAGCCTCATAGGCCGGGGCACAGATACGCAGTATTTT
TRBJ2-1,TRBV6-1,.,TRBD1,CASSRTGDYNEQFF,TGTGCCAGCAGCCGGACAGGGGATTACAATGAGCAGTTCTTC
TRBJ2-3,TRBV6-4,few,.,CASSEQGGTDTQYF,TGTGCCAGCAGTGAACAGGGAGGCACAGATACGCAGTATTTT
TRBJ1-2,TRBV9,.,TRBD1,CASSPPTGINYGYTF,TGTGCCAGCAGCCCCCCGACAGGGATAAACTATGGCTACACCTTC
TRBJ2-1,TRBV11-2,medium-sized,TRBD2,CASSLAPASGGPEQSEQFF,TGTGCCAGCAGCTTAGCGCCGGCCAGCGGGGGGCCGGAACAAAGTGAGCAGTTCTTC
TRBJ2-1,TRBV6-4,medium-sized,TRBD2,CASSGTSGGANEQFF,TGTGCCAGCAGTGGGACTAGCGGGGGGGCCAATGAGCAGTTCTTC
TRBJ2-7,TRBV2,.,.,CASRRWAKGVGPYEQYF,TGTGCCAGCAGAAGATGGGCGAAAGGGGTAGGGCCCTACGAGCAGTACTTC
TRBJ1-2,TRBV27,.,.,CASSLSSEGQTGYTF,TGTGCCAGCAGTTTATCCTCGGAGGGGCAAACAGGCTACACCTTC
TRBJ1-1,TRBV5-5,.,TRBD1,CASSFRDRGLLSDTEAFF,TGTGCCAGCAGCTTCCGGGACAGGGGGCTATTGAGCGACACTGAAGCTTTCTTT
TRBJ2-5,TRBV6-4,.,.,CASSDSAGAGETQYF,TGTGCCAGCAGTGACAGTGCGGGGGCAGGAGAGACCCAGTACTTC
TRBJ1-1,TRBV2,.,TRBD1,CASSGGTGPEAFF,TGTGCCAGCAGTGGGGGGACAGGGCCTGAAGCTTTCTTT
TRBJ2-2,TRBV29-1,.,TRBD1,CSIKTGGDTGELFF,TGCAGTATCAAGACAGGGGGGGACACCGGGGAGCTGTTTTTT
TRBJ2-7,TRBV23-1,.,TRBD1,CASSQWMDRGPEQYF,TGCGCCAGCAGTCAATGGATGGACAGGGGGCCCGAGCAGTACTTC
TRBJ2-3,TRBV6-4,.,.,CASSERGLTSTDTQYF,TGTGCCAGCAGTGAGCGGGGTCTTACTAGCACAGATACGCAGTATTTT
TRBJ2-7,TRBV5-1,.,.,CASSLYSGSYEQYF,TGCGCCAGCAGCTTGTATTCGGGGAGCTACGAGCAGTACTTC
TRBJ2-3,TRBV14,.,TRBD1,CASSPRTGPDTQYF,TGTGCCAGCAGCCCGAGGACAGGGCCAGATACGCAGTATTTT
TRBJ2-5,TRBV29-1,.,TRBD1,CSVGTGLETQYF,TGCAGCGTCGGGACAGGGTTAGAGACCCAGTACTTC
TRBJ1-5,TRBV11-2,.,.,CASSLEWSPRQPQHF,TGTGCCAGCAGCTTAGAGTGGTCCCCTCGGCAGCCCCAGCATTTT
TRBJ2-7,TRBV7-6,.,.,CASSLEVTGSYEQYF,TGTGCCAGCAGCTTAGAAGTGACGGGGAGCTACGAGCAGTACTTC
TRBJ1-2,TRBV9,once,TRBD1,CASSPPQGRHGYTF,TGTGCCAGCAGCCCCCCACAGGGGAGGCATGGCTACACCTTC
TRBJ2-7,TRBV5-6,.,TRBD2,CASQDLAGGRGEQYF,TGTGCCAGCCAGGATTTGGCGGGGGGGCGTGGCGAGCAGTACTTC
TRBJ2-1,TRBV7-2,.,.,CASSLGTRGHLYNEQFF,TGTGCCAGCAGCTTAGGAACCCGTGGACACCTCTACAATGAGCAGTTCTTC
TRBJ1-6,TRBV4-2,once,.,CASSQGADRPNNSPLHF,TGTGCCAGCAGCCAAGGGGCTGACAGGCCGAATAATTCACCCCTCCACTTT
TRBJ1-5,TRBV30,.,.,CAWSVFTGNNQPQHF,TGTGCCTGGAGTGTTTTTACAGGGAATAATCAGCCCCAGCATTTT
TRBJ2-1,TRBV5-5,.,.,CASSLESLGGEQFF,TGTGCCAGCAGCTTGGAGTCCCTAGGTGGTGAGCAGTTCTTC
TRBJ1-4,TRBV5-6,.,.,CASSSIGRNEKLFF,TGTGCCAGCAGTTCTATTGGGCGCAATGAAAAACTGTTTTTT
TRBJ1-6,TRBV6-6,.,TRBD1,CASAGQDNSPLHF,TGTGCCAGCGCGGGACAGGACAATTCACCCCTCCACTTT
TRBJ2-5,TRBV10-3,.,.,CAISPSQGEVAETQYF,TGTGCCATCAGTCCATCGCAGGGGGAGGTAGCAGAGACCCAGTACTTC
TRBJ2-7,TRBV7-9,.,TRBD2,CASSDRTSGSYEQYF,TGTGCCAGCAGCGACCGGACTAGCGGGTCCTACGAGCAGTACTTC
TRBJ1-5,TRBV27,medium-sized,TRBD1,CASSSGQGEGPQHF,TGTGCCAGCAGTTCAGGACAGGGGGAGGGTCCCCAGCATTTT
TRBJ2-6,TRBV30,.,TRBD1,CAWGQGSGANVLTF,TGTGCCTGGGGACAGGGCTCTGGGGCCAACGTCCTGACTTTC
TRBJ1-2,TRBV27,.,.,CASSPGGAYGYTF,TGTGCCAGCAGCCCCGGCGGGGCCTATGGCTACACCTTC
TRBJ2-7,TRBV5-4,once,TRBD1,CASSLDRGGSYEQYF,TGTGCCAGCAGCTTGGACAGGGGCGGCTCCTACGAGCAGTACTTC
TRBJ1-4,TRBV4-1,.,.,CASRPPGNEELFF,TGCGCCAGCAGGCCCCCGGGGAATGAAGAACTGTTTTTT
TRBJ2-1,TRBV7-3,.,TRBD2,CASSFWGTSGGGSYNEQFF,TGTGCCAGCAGCTTTTGGGGGACTAGCGGGGGCGGGTCCTACAATGAGCAGTTCTTC
TRBJ2-5,TRBV7-2,.,TRBD2,CASSSSPGGETQYF,TGTGCCAGCAGCTCATCTCCGGGGGGTGAGACCCAGTACTTC
TRBJ1-4,TRBV5-1,few,.,CASSLYSVNEKLFF,TGCGCCAGCAGCTTGTACTCCGTAAATGAAAAACTGTTTTTT
TRBJ2-1,TRBV6-4,.,TRBD2,CASSPGTSGGQEQFF,TGTGCCAGCAGCCCAGGGACTAGCGGGGGACAAGAGCAGTTCTTC
TRBJ1-1,TRBV27,.,.,CASSLSGAYTEAFF,TGTGCCAGCAGTTTATCTGGGGCGTACACTGAAGCTTTCTTT
TRBJ2-7,TRBV11-2,.,TRBD1,CASSPGQGPYEQYF,TGTGCCAGCAGCCCGGGACAGGGGCCATACGAGCAGTACTTC
TRBJ2-3,TRBV6-4,many,TRBD1,CASSDRTGAGDTQYF,TGTGCCAGCAGTGACCGGACAGGGGCGGGAGATACGCAGTATTTT
TRBJ2-7,TRBV19,.,TRBD1,CASTEPGQPYEQYF,TGTGCCAGTACCGAGCCGGGACAGCCATACGAGCAGTACTTC
TRBJ1-6,TRBV4-3,.,.,CASSQGWTNYNSPLHF,TGCGCCAGCAGCCAAGGATGGACTAACTATAATTCACCCCTCCACTTT
TRBJ1-5,TRBV7-3,.,.,CASSPGRNQPQHF,TGTGCCAGCAGCCCGGGTCGCAATCAGCCCCAGCATTTT
TRBJ2-1,TRBV2,.,.,CASSGGPNAYNEQFF,TGTGCCAGCAGTGGAGGCCCTAATGCCTACAATGAGCAGTTCTTC